This T cell receptor (beta chain) stems from a study of T cell repertoires in aging, cancer and after chemotherapy. The wider study: Paired samples before and after chemotherapy came from chronic lymphocytic leukemia patients on fludarabine- or bendamustine-based regimens. Study-wide results and caveats: In each cancer cohort, median generation probability increased across chemotherapy, suggesting thymic output rebounded. The repertoire data cannot show anything about immunological memory following chemotherapy.

Peripheral blood genomic DNA, not sorted cells or RNA, was the template. The V end was cut by 8 bases, the J end by 6 bases, with 15 bases between. This CDR3 has 13 residues. Turning to this clonotype: Its matching antigen is unknown.

A mixed TRB-A/B primer pool amplified rearranged TRB by multiplex touch-down PCR. TCRdb itself ran the multiplex PCR reads through MiXCR, one entry per CDR3 protein. The data show some 1,300 distinct CDR3 sequences, around 46% seen once. Sample: blood. This chain connects TRBV12-3 or TRBV12-4 to TRBJ2-3; possibly TRBD1 for D (7 bases). This sequence was found in a human donor with a blood cancer. CDR3 amino acids: CASSPGGPDTQYF. The CDR3 bases are TGTGCCAGCTCACCAGGGGGGCCGGATACGCAGTATTTT.